The clone carrying this TCR beta chain was counted at least ten times. Its target is not known. The CDR3 is 16 amino acids. V gave up 4 bases and J gave up 1 base; unmatched junction bases: 2. Per the germline V gene, CDR1 is SNHLY and CDR2 is FYNNEI. These data belong to a study of T cells in Graves' hyperthyroidism and ophthalmopathy. Study details: Peripheral blood was acquired at first diagnosis, ahead of any therapy whatsoever.

Study results and limitations: In the blood, most expanded thyroid clonotypes above 0.001 appeared as well.

The investigators amplified TCR beta CDR3 regions from RNA transcripts. TCR CDR3 underwent first-round RT-PCR with the HTBI primer set. Each CDR3 protein is one row after TCRdb ran MiXCR on the multiplex PCR reads. The table includes 300,000 to 450,000 distinct CDR3 sequences, roughly 15% detected once. Ophthalmopathy cases scored 3 or more on the Clinical Activity Score and 4 or more on NOSPECS grade, with duration below 3 months. Not enrolled were patients with uncontrolled infection, other autoimmune disease, pregnancy or lactation. The V call is TRBV2, the J call TRBJ2-3, with 13 bases identical to TRBD2. This receptor was taken from a woman in her 30s with Graves' ophthalmopathy. Sequencing input: blood. Here the CDR3 reads CASSAGLAGRTDTQYF. The CDR3 DNA is TGTGCCAGCAGTGCGGGACTAGCGGGGCGCACAGATACGCAGTATTTT.